Here is one T cell receptor beta chain with its context. The CDR3 covers 16 residues. Germline trimming cut 3 bases from V and 2 bases from J; bases unmatched to any gene: 6. Germline CDR1 and CDR2: MGHRA and YSYEKL. The sample belongs to a study of blood T cell repertoires in COVID-19. Some clones are missing from TCRdb's copy, which holds only in-frame ones; the method was immunoSEQ multiplex PCR. The profile covers 100,000 to 120,000 clones, with approximately 81% appearing a single time and over 35% taken by the ten largest. Sequenced sample: peripheral blood. This receptor was identified in a man older than 75 with acute or convalescent COVID-19. V and J are TRBV4-1 and TRBJ2-1; 8 bases are a match to TRBD2. CDR3 sequence reads: CASSHPGGGTYNEQFF. The CDR3 bases are TGCGCCAGCAGCCACCCCGGGGGGGGAACCTACAATGAGCAGTTCTTC.